This record covers a single T cell receptor beta chain. Antigen unknown. An equimolar mix of two oligonucleotides served as the beta constant-region primer for TRBC1 and TRBC2. TCRdb re-called the UMI-ligation and nested PCR reads through MiXCR, storing one row per CDR3 protein. The sample carries approximately 140,000 distinct CDR3 sequences, about 17% recorded once. The source of the sample is a study of naive and memory T cell subsets. Study results and limitations: Diversity fell and Gini index rose from naive through CM, EM, EMRA.

Sequential positive selection took CD4 T cells first, then CD8 T cells. Looked up from germline, CDR1 is MNHNY and CDR2 is SVGAGI (reference sequence). CDR3 size: 11 residues. Trimming left V 5 bases short and J 3 bases short, with 4 bases between. The gene calls are TRBV6-6 and TRBJ1-1; D gene unclear. Sequencing was carried out using naive CD4+ T cells from blood. The origin of this receptor is a human donor in good health. The CDR3 nucleotides read TGTGCCAGCAGTGACTACACTGAAGCTTTCTTT. Translating it yields CASSDYTEAFF.